The 26 T cell receptor beta chains below come from one sample, sequenced in a study of control samples from healthy donors and cancer patients. Repertoires were generated with immunoSEQ multiplex PCR, while TCRdb's copy carries only in-frame clones and drops some. The sample lists some 120,000 clones, roughly 87% occurring once. Sequencing was done on a sample of blood. The origin of the receptors is a man in his forties in good health.

The V and J genes are TRBV5-1 and TRBJ1-4; TRBD1 might be the D (5 bases). The CDR3 is 14 residues long. CDR1 and CDR2 from the germline V gene are SGHRS and YFSETQ. Trimming shortened V by 4 bases and J by 5 bases, and 12 bases separated the two germline ends. Written as DNA, the CDR3 is TGCGCCAGCAGCCCCGGGACGGAGAATGAAAAACTGTTTTTT. Translated, it gives CASSPGTENEKLFF.

The V call is TRBV6-2 or TRBV6-3, the J call TRBJ1-2, with D possibly matching TRBD1 (5 bases). The CDR3 spans 16 residues. The germline gives CDR1 MNHEY, CDR2 SVGEGT. Deletions cut 5 bases from V and 4 bases from J, with 20 bases between. For the CDR3, the DNA is TGTGCCAGCAGTGCCCAAAGGACTCTTGGGGCCTATGGCTACACCTTC. It translates to CASSAQRTLGAYGYTF.

The chain combines TRBV29-1 with TRBJ1-4, with 10 bases matching TRBD1. The CDR3 has 13 amino acids. V was pared by 4 bases and J by 6 bases, with 2 bases of the junction left unmatched. Germline CDR1 is SQVTM and CDR2 is ANQGSEA. CDR3 coding DNA: TGCAGCGTTGTAGGGACAGGGGATGAAAAACTGTTTTTT. It translates to CSVVGTGDEKLFF. Based on the CDR3 plus reference TRBV29-1 and TRBJ1-4, the full variable domain is SAVISQKPSRDICQRGTSLTIQCQVDSQVTMMFWYRQQPGQSLTLIATANQGSEATYESGFVIDKFPISRPNLTFSTLTVSNMSPEDSSIYLCSVVGTGDEKLFFGSGTQLSVL.

Worth noting for this clone: This sample includes further DNA sequences coding for the same CDR3. This chain links TRBV2 with TRBJ2-3; 11 bases agree with TRBD1. Losses at the gene ends were 4 bases for V and 5 bases for J; bases not matched to a gene: 2. CDR3 length: 14 residues. Looked up from germline, CDR1 is SNHLY and CDR2 is FYNNEI. DNA for the CDR3: TGTGCCAGCAGTGCGGGACAGGGGGGAGATACGCAGTATTTT. Encoded protein: CASSAGQGGDTQYF.

The rearrangement links TRBV6-6 to TRBJ1-3, with D hard to call. Germline lookup yields CDR1 MNHNY and CDR2 SVGAGI (reference sequence). Trimming removed 6 bases at V and 1 base at J, with 7 bases between. CDR3 length: 13 amino acids. This CDR3 reads CASRAGSGNTIYF. The CDR3 bases are TGTGCCAGCAGGGCGGGGTCTGGAAACACCATATATTTT.

A single count supports this clone. This chain connects TRBV6-1 to TRBJ1-2; tentative D call: TRBD1 (6 bases). The CDR3 runs to 11 residues. From germline, CDR1 is MNHNS and CDR2 SASEGT. The V and J ends lost 3 bases and 7 bases respectively, with 6 bases between them. The CDR3 nucleotides read TGTGCCAGCAGTGACAGGGGTGGCTACACCTTC. Protein sequence: CASSDRGGYTF.

V and J are TRBV7-2 and TRBJ2-5; D is possibly TRBD2 (5 bases). This CDR3 has 14 amino acids. Looked up from germline, CDR1 is SGHTA and CDR2 is FQGNSA. The V end was cut by 5 bases, the J end by 5 bases, with 15 bases between. CDR3 sequence reads: CASSQSGNSETQYF. The CDR3 region has the DNA TGTGCCAGCAGCCAATCGGGGAACTCGGAGACCCAGTACTTC.

V and J are TRBV5-6 and TRBJ1-2, with D perhaps TRBD1 (6 bases). CDR3 length: 13 amino acids. The V gene lost 4 bases and the J gene lost 4 bases, with 11 bases spanning the gap. Per the germline V gene, CDR1 is SGHDT and CDR2 is YYEEEE. CDR3: CASSQDRAYGYTF. CDR3 DNA sequence: TGTGCCAGCAGCCAGGACAGAGCCTATGGCTACACCTTC.

The CDR3 reads CASSLQLNTEAFF. In nucleotides, the CDR3 is TGTGCCAGCAGCTTACAATTGAACACTGAAGCTTTCTTT. The chain recombines TRBV7-7 with TRBJ1-1, with no clear D. CDR1 is SSHAT and CDR2 is FNYEAQ in the germline V gene (reference sequence). V was trimmed by 2 bases and J by 0 bases, leaving 4 bases between them. The CDR3 extends over 13 amino acids. Combining the CDR3 with reference TRBV7-7 and TRBJ1-1 gives the whole variable domain GAGVSQSPRYKVTKRGQDVTLRCDPISSHATLYWYQQALGQGPEFLTYFNYEAQPDKSGLPSDRFSAERPEGSISTLTIQRTEQRDSAMYRCASSLQLNTEAFFGQGTRLTVV.

The gene calls are TRBV19 and TRBJ2-7; 7 bases match TRBD1. Germline V gene data show CDR1 as LNHDA and CDR2 as SQIVND (reference sequence). J was trimmed by 6 bases and V by 3 bases; bases with no gene match: 5. The CDR3 consists of 13 residues. The CDR3 sequence is CASSMIKGAEQYF. The CDR3 DNA follows: TGTGCCAGTAGTATGATAAAGGGGGCCGAGCAGTACTTC.

This chain uses TRBV9 with TRBJ2-7; no clear D gene. The CDR3 loop spans 13 amino acids. V lost 0 bases, J lost 3 bases, and 7 bases lay in between. In germline, CDR1 is SGDLS, CDR2 YYNGEE. CDR3 sequence (DNA): TGTGCCAGCAGCGTAGAACAGAACTACGAGCAGTACTTC. Its translation: CASSVEQNYEQYF.

The chain links TRBV24-1 to TRBJ1-1; D unresolved. The germline V gene has CDR1 KGHDR and CDR2 SFDVKD. The CDR3 consists of 12 residues. V was pared by 7 bases and J by 5 bases, with 10 bases between. Here the CDR3 DNA reads TGTGCCACCAGGTCCTCCGGTACTGAAGCTTTCTTT. Encoded protein: CATRSSGTEAFF.

This clone is a singleton in its sample. The J gene is TRBJ2-2, the V gene TRBV3-1 (or the pseudogene TRBV3-2), with D perhaps matching TRBD1 (6 bases). Germline V gene data show CDR1 as LGHDT and CDR2 as YNNKEL (reference sequence). V lost 1 base to trimming and J lost 2 bases, with 8 bases between them. The CDR3 is 15 amino acids. Written as DNA, the CDR3 is TGTGCCAGCAGCCAAGCCAGGGGAAACACCGGGGAGCTGTTTTTT. It yields the protein CASSQARGNTGELFF.

This chain joins TRBV19 and TRBJ2-7, with TRBD1 matching over 8 bases. The CDR3 is made up of 14 amino acids. The V gene's germline CDR1 is LNHDA and CDR2 SQIVND (reference sequence). V dropped 6 bases and J dropped 5; count of bases not matched to a gene: 9. The CDR3 sequence is CASSPAGQVNEQYF. The CDR3 DNA reads as TGTGCCAGTAGCCCGGCGGGACAGGTAAACGAGCAGTACTTC.

CDR3 amino acids: CASSLLRGQPYF. The CDR3 DNA sequence: TGTGCCAGCAGTTTACTGAGGGGACAGCCGTACTTC. This chain connects TRBV5-8 to TRBJ2-7, with TRBD1 matching over 7 bases. The CDR3 runs 12 residues. Germline assignment: CDR1 SGHTS and CDR2 YDEGEE. The V segment lost 5 bases and the J segment 12 bases; nucleotides outside the gene matches: 11.

CDR3 DNA sequence: TGTGCCAGCAGCCAAGTGGGCAGGATACCATCAACTAATGAAAAACTGTTTTTT. As protein: CASSQVGRIPSTNEKLFF. V usage is TRBV14 and J usage is TRBJ1-4; D remains ambiguous. There are 18 residues in the CDR3. CDR1 and CDR2 from the germline V gene are SGHDN and FVKESK. V lost 1 base, J lost 0 bases, and 15 bases lay in between.

The chain couples TRBV6-5 to TRBJ1-1; possible D gene TRBD1, 6 bases. The CDR3 contains 13 residues. Trimming shortened V by 8 bases and J by 5 bases, and 15 bases separated the two germline ends. CDR1 and CDR2 (germline): MNHEY, SVGAGI. The chain's CDR3 is CASRDNGGTEAFF. The CDR3 DNA is TGTGCCAGCCGGGACAACGGAGGGACTGAAGCTTTCTTT.

The chain employs TRBV11-3 and TRBJ2-1, with TRBD2 matching over 10 bases. Germline V CDR1 and CDR2: SGHNT, YENEEA. Unmatched junction bases numbered 13, after V lost 2 bases and J lost 12 bases. The CDR3 loop spans 16 amino acids. DNA for the CDR3: TGTGCCAGCAGCTTAAACATAGCGGGGGGCCCGGCGGGGCAGTTCTTC. This translates into CASSLNIAGGPAGQFF.

This chain links TRBV27 with TRBJ2-2; no definite D call. Germline V gives CDR1 MNHEY, CDR2 SMNVEV (reference sequence). Between the trimmed V and J ends, which lost 7 bases and 3 bases, there was a span of 9 bases. There are 13 residues in the CDR3. The CDR3 protein is CASKHTYTGELFF. The DNA of the CDR3 is TGTGCCAGCAAGCACACTTACACCGGGGAGCTGTTTTTT.

The chain has TRBV3-1 (or the pseudogene TRBV3-2) and TRBJ1-5, with D hard to call. Trimming removed 0 bases at V and 9 bases at J, with 15 bases between. The CDR3 loop spans 15 amino acids. Looked up from germline, CDR1 is LGHDT and CDR2 is YNNKEL (reference sequence). The CDR3 here is CASSQDFGSFGPQHF. DNA for the CDR3: TGTGCCAGCAGCCAAGATTTCGGCAGCTTTGGGCCCCAGCATTTT.

The chain links TRBV25-1 to TRBJ2-7, with 9 bases aligning to TRBD1. The CDR3 length is 16 residues. V dropped 3 bases and J dropped 0; count of bases not matched to a gene: 6. Germline V gives CDR1 MGHDK, CDR2 SYGVNS. This CDR3 reads CASSESGTGSSYEQYF. CDR3 sequence (DNA): TGTGCCAGCAGTGAGTCCGGGACAGGGAGCTCCTACGAGCAGTACTTC.

The chain is built from TRBV30 and TRBJ2-7, with D perhaps matching TRBD1 (6 bases). The CDR3 has 13 amino acids. The V end was cut by 3 bases, the J end by 1 base, with 10 bases between. In germline, CDR1 is GTSNPN, CDR2 SVGIG (reference sequence). DNA of the CDR3: TGTGCCTGGAGGACAGGAAAATCCTACGAGCAGTACTTC. This gives the protein CAWRTGKSYEQYF.

Only a few counts were recorded for this clone. The genes are TRBV19 and TRBJ1-2, with TRBD1 matching 10 bases. The CDR3 runs 17 residues. J lost 8 bases, V lost 5 bases, and 17 bases had no gene match. Germline V lookup: CDR1 LNHDA, CDR2 SQIVND (reference sequence). The CDR3, as DNA: TGTGCCAGTAGTCCCAGCAGCCCGCGACAGGGGGCATGGGGCTACACCTTC. Translated, it gives CASSPSSPRQGAWGYTF. Combining the CDR3 with reference TRBV19 and TRBJ1-2 gives the whole variable domain DGGITQSPKYLFRKEGQNVTLSCEQNLNHDAMYWYRQDPGQGLRLIYYSQIVNDFQKGDIAEGYSVSREKKESFPLTVTSAQKNPTAFYLCASSPSSPRQGAWGYTFGSGTRLTVV.

J is TRBJ2-7 and V is TRBV3-1 (or the pseudogene TRBV3-2); 13 bases align to TRBD2. V gave up 6 bases and J gave up 0 bases; unmatched junction bases: 11. This CDR3 comprises 18 residues. Germline values: CDR1 LGHDT, CDR2 YNNKEL (reference sequence). This chain's CDR3 is CASSRTPRTSGSSYEQYF. The CDR3 nucleotides read TGTGCCAGCAGTCGGACCCCGCGGACTAGCGGGAGCTCCTACGAGCAGTACTTC.

The chain recombines TRBV15 with TRBJ2-7, with unresolved D. The germline V and J ends were trimmed by 5 bases and 0 bases, with 14 bases remaining between them. In germline, CDR1 is LNHNV, CDR2 YYDKDF (reference sequence). The CDR3 consists of 15 residues. The chain's CDR3 is CATSERLAYSYEQYF. In DNA, the CDR3 is TGTGCCACCAGCGAGAGACTGGCGTACTCCTACGAGCAGTACTTC.

The V gene is TRBV29-1, the J gene TRBJ2-1, with 9 bases aligning to TRBD2. The CDR3 runs to 14 residues. Trimming cost V 4 bases and J 5 bases; bases outside gene matches: 6. The V gene's germline CDR1 is SQVTM and CDR2 ANQGSEA. Here the CDR3 DNA reads TGCAGCGTTGGTAGCGGCGGGGGGGACAATGAGCAGTTCTTC. As protein: CSVGSGGGDNEQFF.